This T cell receptor (beta chain) was identified in a study of blood T cell repertoires in COVID-19. The overall study: COVID-19 samples from acute and convalescent phases originated in the United States, Italy and Spain. Nucleic acid was either cDNA or gDNA, and it came from T cells, B-cell-depleted T cells, or PBMCs.

This CDR3 comprises 14 residues. Original processing methods: By means of reference gene primer amplification, nucleated cell counts were estimated. Data came from immunoSEQ multiplex PCR; TCRdb stores just in-frame clones and leaves some out. V and J calls plus clone size are reproduced from that table; the DNA served to infer D and trimming. The data show 20,000 to 25,000 clones, around 88% seen once. The chain is built from TRBV21-1 and TRBJ1-4; the D segment call TRBD1 is taken from the table without a DNA check. TRBV21-1 is assigned pseudogene status. Material: peripheral blood. This clonotype originated in a human donor with active COVID-19. The donor label of this sample is uncertain. The CDR3 nucleotides read TGTGCCAGCAGCAAAGAGGGACAGGATGAAAAACTGTTTTTT. This translates into CASSKEGQDEKLFF.